Shown below are 29 T cell receptor beta chains from a single sample sequenced in a study of post-analysis software for immune sequencing data. General study results and limits: Included in a set of about five TRBV segments more frequent in patients than controls were TRBV5-6, TRBV5-1 and TRBV20-1.

These receptors lack a known antigen. Incorporated into the TCR beta cDNA libraries were unique molecular identifiers, which served to reduce PCR and sequencing biases. TCRdb recomputed calls from the PCR reads with MiXCR, one row per CDR3 protein. The sample holds 550,000 to 700,000 distinct CDR3 sequences, about 40% seen once. The sequencing input was blood. Receptor source: a girl aged 10-17 years with multiple sclerosis.

V gene TRBV20-1 combines with J gene TRBJ2-1; D gene uncertain. Deletions cut 8 bases from V and 3 bases from J, with 17 bases between. Germline V lookup: CDR1 DFQATT, CDR2 SNEGSKA (reference sequence). The CDR3 runs to 14 residues. The CDR3 reads CSTRTQWDYNEQFF. DNA of the CDR3: TGCAGTACTCGTACCCAGTGGGACTACAATGAGCAGTTCTTC.

This rearrangement joins TRBV20-1 to TRBJ1-6; 10 bases line up with TRBD1. The CDR3 length is 14 residues. Germline lookup yields CDR1 DFQATT and CDR2 SNEGSKA (reference sequence). With V trimmed by 6 bases and J by 9 bases, 8 bases remained unmatched. For the CDR3, the DNA is TGCAGTGCCCCGAAGACAGGGGGCGGTTCACCCCTCCACTTT. Its protein is CSAPKTGGGSPLHF.

This clonotype has more than one count but fewer than ten. The chain recombines TRBV29-1 with TRBJ2-7; tentatively, D is TRBD1 or TRBD2 (6 bases each). The CDR3 length is 16 residues. V was pared by 2 bases and J by 5 bases, with 22 bases between. Germline V gene lookup returns CDR1 SQVTM and CDR2 ANQGSEA. The CDR3 loop reads CSVELPGGQEYDEQYF. The CDR3 coding sequence is TGCAGCGTTGAACTCCCCGGGGGCCAGGAGTACGACGAGCAGTACTTC.

CDR3 sequence: CATSVRQGPYNEQFF. DNA for the CDR3: TGTGCCACCAGTGTTAGGCAGGGGCCCTACAATGAGCAGTTCTTC. This chain connects TRBV24-1 to TRBJ2-1, with D perhaps TRBD1 (6 bases). The germline CDR1 and CDR2 sequences are KGHDR and SFDVKD. Deletions cut 5 bases from V and 2 bases from J, with 12 bases between. This CDR3 spans 15 amino acids.

The V and J genes are TRBV7-9 and TRBJ2-5; D remains ambiguous. The CDR3 runs to 16 residues. Trimming pared 3 bases from V and 4 bases from J, leaving 18 bases between. CDR1 and CDR2 from the germline V gene are SEHNR and FQNEAQ (reference sequence). CDR3 sequence: CASSFPEVGVGETQYF. The CDR3 nucleotides read TGTGCCAGCAGCTTCCCCGAGGTGGGCGTTGGAGAGACCCAGTACTTC.

The rearrangement joins TRBV13 to TRBJ2-7; no firm D call. In germline, CDR1 is PRHDT, CDR2 FYEKMQ (reference sequence). V was shortened by 0 bases and J by 1 base, with 7 bases between the two germline ends. The CDR3 length is 14 residues. CDR3 nucleotide sequence: TGTGCCAGCAGCTTAGGGTGGCCTTCCTACGAGCAGTACTTC. This codes for CASSLGWPSYEQYF.

The chain recombines TRBV5-1 with TRBJ2-1; 8 bases are a match to TRBD2. V shed 4 bases, J shed 8 bases, and the junction held 8 bases outside the gene matches. This CDR3 comprises 14 residues. The germline V gene has CDR1 SGHRS and CDR2 YFSETQ. CDR3 in DNA: TGCGCCAGCAGCATCGGACGGGAGGGCGATGAGCAGTTCTTC. This encodes CASSIGREGDEQFF.

This chain joins TRBV5-1 and TRBJ1-2; D gene uncertain. Trimming removed 5 bases from V and 10 bases from J, with 12 bases in between. The CDR3 has 11 amino acids. The germline V gene has CDR1 SGHRS and CDR2 YFSETQ. The CDR3 region has the DNA TGCGCCAGCAGGGACGGAGAGGACTACACCTTC. The encoded protein is CASRDGEDYTF.

The chain uses TRBV6-5 and TRBJ1-2, with D uncertain. CDR3 length: 14 residues. Germline CDR1 MNHEY, CDR2 SVGAGI. Trimming cost V 2 bases and J 2 bases, with 9 bases left between them. CDR3 DNA: TGTGCCAGCAGTTACCAAAAATTAAACTATGGCTACACCTTC. Protein sequence: CASSYQKLNYGYTF.

This clonotype was seen only a few times. V is TRBV7-9 and J is TRBJ1-2; TRBD1 agrees at 7 bases. The CDR3 is 15 amino acids. The germline gives CDR1 SEHNR, CDR2 FQNEAQ (reference sequence). Trimming removed 0 bases from V and 5 bases from J; junction bases left unmatched: 6. The CDR3 loop is CASSLAGTDFYGYTF. CDR3 nucleotide sequence: TGTGCCAGCAGCTTAGCGGGGACAGACTTTTATGGCTACACCTTC.

This chain connects TRBV20-1 to TRBJ1-6, with TRBD1 matching over 8 bases. The germline V gene encodes CDR1 DFQATT and CDR2 SNEGSKA (reference sequence). The trim removed 4 bases at V and 7 bases at J, leaving 3 bases unmatched. The CDR3 totals 13 residues. CDR3 in amino acids: CSAKGQGNSPLHF. Here the CDR3 DNA reads TGCAGTGCTAAAGGACAGGGAAATTCACCCCTCCACTTT.

V usage is TRBV2 and J usage is TRBJ1-5; possible D gene TRBD1, 5 bases. This CDR3 has 15 amino acids. Trimming removed 6 bases at V and 1 base at J, with 13 bases between. Per the germline V gene, CDR1 is SNHLY and CDR2 is FYNNEI. The CDR3 region is CASRAETVSNQPQHF. The CDR3 DNA is TGTGCCAGCAGAGCAGAGACAGTCAGCAATCAGCCCCAGCATTTT.

The gene calls are TRBV6-5 and TRBJ1-2, with TRBD1 matching over 7 bases. The CDR3 loop spans 16 amino acids. V lost 4 bases and J lost 4; bases outside the gene matches: 12. Germline V gives CDR1 MNHEY, CDR2 SVGAGI. This chain's CDR3 is CASSLREGRGTYGYTF. CDR3 sequence (DNA): TGTGCCAGCAGTTTACGAGAGGGCAGGGGGACCTATGGCTACACCTTC.

V usage is TRBV4-1 and J usage is TRBJ2-7, with TRBD1 matching 8 bases. The CDR3 is 15 residues long. V gave up 2 bases and J gave up 6 bases; unmatched junction bases: 9. Germline CDR1 is MGHRA and CDR2 is YSYEKL. The CDR3: CASSQPDREIGEQYF. For the CDR3, the DNA is TGCGCCAGCAGCCAACCGGACAGGGAGATAGGCGAGCAGTACTTC.

The chain has TRBV13 and TRBJ2-7, with TRBD1 matching 10 bases. V lost 4 bases, J lost 2 bases, and 5 bases stayed unmatched. Germline values: CDR1 PRHDT, CDR2 FYEKMQ (reference sequence). CDR3 size: 15 residues. The CDR3: CASSSRDRGTYEQYF. CDR3 in DNA: TGTGCCAGCAGCTCCCGGGACAGGGGAACCTACGAGCAGTACTTC.

The CDR3 DNA reads TGTGCCATCAGGCAACCGGGACAAAGGGGCACTGAAGCTTTCTTT. Its translation: CAIRQPGQRGTEAFF. The gene calls are TRBV10-3 and TRBJ1-1, with D perhaps TRBD1 (6 bases). The V end was cut by 6 bases, the J end by 4 bases, with 18 bases between. Germline V lookup: CDR1 ENHRY, CDR2 SYGVKD. CDR3 length: 15 amino acids.

This clonotype turned up a few times. The rearrangement links TRBV6-2 or TRBV6-3 to TRBJ2-3; 7 bases match TRBD2. V was pared by 7 bases and J by 2 bases, with 3 bases of the junction left unmatched. The CDR3 consists of 13 residues. Looked up from germline, CDR1 is MNHEY and CDR2 is SVGEGT. In DNA, the CDR3 is TGTGCCAGCAATCTAGCGGTCACAGATACGCAGTATTTT. Translation gives CASNLAVTDTQYF.

This clonotype was observed a single time. J is TRBJ1-2 and V is TRBV21-1; TRBD1 is the table's D call, not checked against the DNA. TRBV21-1 represents a pseudogene. CDR3 length: 15 amino acids. The CDR3 bases are TGTGCCAGCAGCAAAGCGCCTTATACAGGTTCTGGCTACACCTTC. Its translation: CASSKAPYTGSGYTF.

CDR3 loop: CASNPGGYGELFF. CDR3 in DNA: TGTGCCAGCAACCCTGGGGGTTACGGGGAGCTGTTTTTT. The genes are TRBV27 and TRBJ2-2; D assignment may be TRBD1 or TRBD2 (5 bases each). V was pared by 7 bases and J by 7 bases, with 13 bases between. Germline CDR1 and CDR2: MNHEY and SMNVEV (reference sequence). The CDR3 totals 13 residues.

The J gene is TRBJ2-7, the V gene TRBV25-1; TRBD2 is a possible D gene (6 bases). Between the trimmed V and J ends, which lost 4 bases and 0 bases, there was a span of 16 bases. CDR1 is MGHDK and CDR2 is SYGVNS in the germline V gene. There are 16 residues in the CDR3. The chain's CDR3 is CASSAPTRRSSYEQYF. Written as DNA, the CDR3 is TGTGCCAGCAGTGCGCCGACTAGAAGGAGCTCCTACGAGCAGTACTTC.

The CDR3 loop reads CASSRTGVPYEQYF. CDR3 in DNA: TGTGCCAGCAGCCGTACAGGGGTCCCCTACGAGCAGTACTTC. The chain employs TRBV12-3 or TRBV12-4 and TRBJ2-7; 7 bases map to TRBD1. The CDR3 extends over 14 amino acids. V was pared by 6 bases and J by 2 bases, with 7 bases of the junction left unmatched.

This sequence joins TRBV4-1 and TRBJ2-6, with a possible D match to TRBD1 (6 bases). The CDR3 covers 19 residues. V was pared by 2 bases and J by 0 bases, with 17 bases between. Germline CDR1 is MGHRA and CDR2 is YSYEKL. CDR3 DNA sequence: TGCGCCAGCAGCCAACCAACAGGGAGCCCCGTCTCTGGGGCCAACGTCCTGACTTTC. It is translated as CASSQPTGSPVSGANVLTF.

This clonotype was recorded a few times. The V and J genes are TRBV6-2 or TRBV6-3 and TRBJ2-7, with a weak D call TRBD2 (5 bases). Per the germline V gene, CDR1 is MNHEY and CDR2 is SVGEGT. V was trimmed by 7 bases and J by 2 bases, leaving 9 bases between them. The CDR3 consists of 12 residues. CDR3 nucleotides: TGTGCCAGCAATTCCGGGGCCTACGAGCAGTACTTC. It yields the protein CASNSGAYEQYF.

This clonotype showed up many times. The chain couples TRBV7-2 to TRBJ2-7; D may be TRBD2 (5 bases). This CDR3 spans 12 amino acids. From germline, CDR1 is SGHTA and CDR2 FQGNSA. V was pared by 1 base and J by 5 bases, with 6 bases between. The CDR3 coding sequence is TGTGCCAGCAGCTTAGTGCGGGACGAGCAGTACTTC. Its protein is CASSLVRDEQYF. Complete variable domain (other parts from reference TRBV7-2 and TRBJ2-7): GAGVSQSPSNKVTEKGKDVELRCDPISGHTALYWYRQSLGQGLEFLIYFQGNSAPDKSGLPSDRFSAERTGGSVSTLTIQRTQQEDSAVYLCASSLVRDEQYFGPGTRLTVT.

The chain joins TRBV6-6 to TRBJ1-2, with D maybe TRBD1 (5 bases). Germline assignment: CDR1 MNHNY and CDR2 SVGAGI (reference sequence). V gave up 4 bases and J gave up 7 bases, with 13 bases separating them. CDR3 size: 13 residues. The CDR3, as DNA: TGTGCCAGCAGTTTCCAGGGTTCCTCTGGCTACACCTTC. Translation gives CASSFQGSSGYTF.

This clonotype was seen a few times. The rearrangement joins TRBV10-3 to TRBJ2-5, with D tentatively TRBD1 or TRBD2 (6 bases each). V was cut by 10 bases and J by 11 bases, with 23 bases left in between. CDR3 length: 13 amino acids. Germline V gives CDR1 ENHRY, CDR2 SYGVKD. The CDR3 here is CATFSVGGEEQYF. CDR3 in DNA: TGTGCCACATTCTCCGTGGGGGGCGAGGAGCAGTACTTC.

This chain connects TRBV12-3 or TRBV12-4 to TRBJ2-3; TRBD2 might be the D (6 bases). V was trimmed by 5 bases and J by 0 bases, leaving 15 bases between them. The CDR3 runs 16 residues. The CDR3 sequence is CASSLGGASSTDTQYF. CDR3 in DNA: TGTGCCAGCAGTCTGGGAGGAGCCAGCAGCACAGATACGCAGTATTTT.

This chain links TRBV24-1 with TRBJ2-3; TRBD1 or TRBD2 may be the D gene (5 bases each). The germline CDR1 and CDR2 sequences are KGHDR and SFDVKD. Between the trimmed V and J ends, which lost 7 bases and 4 bases, there was a span of 14 bases. CDR3 size: 14 residues. CDR3 coding DNA: TGTGCCACCAGGCCGGGGACCAACCCAGATACGCAGTATTTT. It yields the protein CATRPGTNPDTQYF.

This clonotype was detected only a few times. This sequence joins TRBV7-6 and TRBJ1-4; 7 nucleotides line up with TRBD1. Germline V CDR1 and CDR2: SGHVS, FNYEAQ. V shed 5 bases and J 7 bases; nucleotides not matched to a gene: 10. The CDR3 spans 15 residues. For the CDR3, the DNA is TGTGCCAGCAGCCGGACAGGACGAAGAATTGAAAAACTGTTTTTT. Translation gives CASSRTGRRIEKLFF.